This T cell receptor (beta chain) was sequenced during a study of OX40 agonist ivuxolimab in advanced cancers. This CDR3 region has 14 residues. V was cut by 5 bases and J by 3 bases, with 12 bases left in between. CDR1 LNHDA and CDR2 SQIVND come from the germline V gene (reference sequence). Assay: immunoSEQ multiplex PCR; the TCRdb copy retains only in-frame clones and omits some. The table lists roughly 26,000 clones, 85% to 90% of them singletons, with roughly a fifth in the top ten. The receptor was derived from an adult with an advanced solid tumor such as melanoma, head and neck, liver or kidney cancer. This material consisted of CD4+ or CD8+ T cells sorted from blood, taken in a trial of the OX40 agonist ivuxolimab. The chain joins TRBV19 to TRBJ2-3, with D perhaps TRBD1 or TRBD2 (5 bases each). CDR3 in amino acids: CASSVGTPTDTQYF. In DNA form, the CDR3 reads TGTGCCAGTAGTGTCGGGACGCCGACAGATACGCAGTATTTT.